A selection of T cell receptor beta chains follows, all from one sample in a study of T cell changes during pregnancy in multiple sclerosis. The data were produced by immunoSEQ multiplex PCR, yet TCRdb's version contains in-frame clones alone and is incomplete. In the table there are around 88,000 clones, approximately 90% of which are singletons. The specimen comprised peripheral blood, sampled in the first trimester of pregnancy. These receptor sequences come from a female donor with multiple sclerosis, enrolled in a pregnancy study. CDR3s include the opening cysteine and the closing phenylalanine or tryptophan. Fields, in order: clone size, V gene, D gene, J gene, CDR3 DNA, CDR3 protein. The D gene is left open where the match is weak. Not all rows give a size; the values are once, few, many and, for expanded clones, a class.

clone_size: once; v_call: TRBV27; d_call: -; j_call: TRBJ2-1; cdr3_nt: TGTGCCAGCAGTTTTGGGGGCCGGGATAATGAGCAGTTCTTC; cdr3_aa: CASSFGGRDNEQFF
clone_size: -; v_call: TRBV28; d_call: -; j_call: TRBJ1-2; cdr3_nt: TGTGCCAGCAGTTTACGCTCCGGGACACGCTATGGCTACACCTTC; cdr3_aa: CASSLRSGTRYGYTF
clone_size: -; v_call: TRBV5-6; d_call: TRBD1; j_call: TRBJ1-2; cdr3_nt: TGTGCCAGCACCAGGAAGACAGGGTCTGGCTACACCTTC; cdr3_aa: CASTRKTGSGYTF
clone_size: -; v_call: TRBV27; d_call: TRBD2; j_call: TRBJ2-5; cdr3_nt: TGTGCCAGCAGTTCAAGCGGGAGAGGGTGGGTAGAGACCCAGTACTTC; cdr3_aa: CASSSSGRGWVETQYF
clone_size: -; v_call: TRBV29-1; d_call: -; j_call: TRBJ1-1; cdr3_nt: TGCAGCGTTGACCCGAGGACCCAGGAGGCTGAAGCTTTCTTT; cdr3_aa: CSVDPRTQEAEAFF
clone_size: -; v_call: TRBV5-1; d_call: -; j_call: TRBJ2-3; cdr3_nt: TGCGCCAGCAGCCCGCGGTTAGCGGCCCGCACAGATACGCAGTATTTT; cdr3_aa: CASSPRLAARTDTQYF
clone_size: -; v_call: TRBV28; d_call: TRBD1; j_call: TRBJ1-5; cdr3_nt: TGTGCCAGCAGTCCCCAGGGGGCAAGGCAGCCCCAGCATTTT; cdr3_aa: CASSPQGARQPQHF
clone_size: few; v_call: TRBV11-2; d_call: -; j_call: TRBJ1-3; cdr3_nt: TGTGCCAGCAGCTTAGATCTAATCTCTGGAAACACCATATATTTT; cdr3_aa: CASSLDLISGNTIYF
clone_size: -; v_call: TRBV30; d_call: TRBD1; j_call: TRBJ1-5; cdr3_nt: TGTGCCTGGAGTAAACCCCGACAGGGTAATCAGCCCCAGCATTTT; cdr3_aa: CAWSKPRQGNQPQHF
clone_size: -; v_call: TRBV7-9; d_call: TRBD1; j_call: TRBJ2-1; cdr3_nt: TGTGCCAGCAGCTTAGACGAGGGGGGACAGGGGCGGGATGAGCAGTTCTTC; cdr3_aa: CASSLDEGGQGRDEQFF
clone_size: -; v_call: TRBV6-5; d_call: -; j_call: TRBJ1-2; cdr3_nt: TGTGCCACTGCCGAGGGTAACTATGGCTACACCTTC; cdr3_aa: CATAEGNYGYTF
clone_size: -; v_call: TRBV4-2; d_call: TRBD2; j_call: TRBJ2-7; cdr3_nt: TGTGCCAGCAGCCAAGATAGTACTAGCGGGGCGATGAACGAGCAGTACTTC; cdr3_aa: CASSQDSTSGAMNEQYF
clone_size: few; v_call: TRBV7-8; d_call: -; j_call: TRBJ2-7; cdr3_nt: TGTGCCAGCAGCTTAGATACTGTCTCCCGGTACTTC; cdr3_aa: CASSLDTVSRYF
clone_size: -; v_call: TRBV5-1; d_call: TRBD1; j_call: TRBJ1-5; cdr3_nt: TGCGCCAGCAGCCCGGGACAGGAGAATCAGCCCCAGCATTTT; cdr3_aa: CASSPGQENQPQHF
clone_size: -; v_call: TRBV11-3; d_call: TRBD1; j_call: TRBJ2-5; cdr3_nt: TGTGCCAGCAGCTTAGTCTCCGGGACAGTGGAAAGGACCCAGTACTTC; cdr3_aa: CASSLVSGTVERTQYF
clone_size: -; v_call: TRBV9; d_call: TRBD1; j_call: TRBJ1-1; cdr3_nt: TGTGCCAGCAGCGGCAATCCTGGCAGGGGGGATGAAGCTTTCTTT; cdr3_aa: CASSGNPGRGDEAFF
clone_size: -; v_call: TRBV4-3; d_call: -; j_call: TRBJ1-2; cdr3_nt: TGCGCCAGCAGCCAAGATCGGGTCGCGGGGGCCTATGGCTACACCTTC; cdr3_aa: CASSQDRVAGAYGYTF
clone_size: -; v_call: TRBV5-1; d_call: TRBD2; j_call: TRBJ2-3; cdr3_nt: TGCGCCAGCAGCATAGGGACTAGCGGAATCGATACGCAGTATTTT; cdr3_aa: CASSIGTSGIDTQYF
clone_size: -; v_call: TRBV29-1; d_call: TRBD2; j_call: TRBJ2-1; cdr3_nt: TGCAGCGTTGCTAGCGGGATCTACAATGAGCAGTTCTTC; cdr3_aa: CSVASGIYNEQFF
clone_size: -; v_call: TRBV11-3; d_call: -; j_call: TRBJ2-2; cdr3_nt: TGTGCCAGCAGCTTAGCGTTTCCCGGGGAGCTGTTTTTT; cdr3_aa: CASSLAFPGELFF
clone_size: -; v_call: TRBV28; d_call: -; j_call: TRBJ1-6; cdr3_nt: TGTGCCAGCAGTTTATTGCGAAGTGTGAGGAGTTCACCCCTCCACTTT; cdr3_aa: CASSLLRSVRSSPLHF
clone_size: -; v_call: TRBV30; d_call: TRBD1; j_call: TRBJ1-6; cdr3_nt: TGTGCCTGGAGTGTGAGACAGGGAATCTCCCCCCTCCACTTT; cdr3_aa: CAWSVRQGISPLHF
clone_size: once; v_call: TRBV5-4; d_call: TRBD1; j_call: TRBJ2-5; cdr3_nt: TGTGCCAGCAGCGGAAGGACAGGCCCACAAGAGACCCAGTACTTC; cdr3_aa: CASSGRTGPQETQYF